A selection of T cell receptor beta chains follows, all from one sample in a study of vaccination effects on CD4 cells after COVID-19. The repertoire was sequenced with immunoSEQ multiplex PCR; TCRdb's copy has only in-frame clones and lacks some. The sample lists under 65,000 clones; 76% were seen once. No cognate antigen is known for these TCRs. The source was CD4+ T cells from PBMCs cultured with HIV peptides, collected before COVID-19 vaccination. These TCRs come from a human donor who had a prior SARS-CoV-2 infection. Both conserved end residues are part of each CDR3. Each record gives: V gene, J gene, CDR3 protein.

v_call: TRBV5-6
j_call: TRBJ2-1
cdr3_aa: CASSLDTYNEQFF

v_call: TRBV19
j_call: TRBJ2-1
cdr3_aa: CASSLRLAGERNEQFF

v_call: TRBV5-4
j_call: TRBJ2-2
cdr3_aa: CASSPGQYAGELFF

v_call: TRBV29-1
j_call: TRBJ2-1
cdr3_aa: CSVGPGKQFF

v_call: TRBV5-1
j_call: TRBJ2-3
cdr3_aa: CASSGSTDTQYF

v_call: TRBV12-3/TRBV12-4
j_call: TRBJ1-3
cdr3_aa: CASSSFGGNTIYF

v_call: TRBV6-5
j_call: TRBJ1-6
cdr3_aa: CASSYSVALNNSPLHF

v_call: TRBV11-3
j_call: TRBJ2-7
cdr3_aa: CASSLGGDRAPEQYF

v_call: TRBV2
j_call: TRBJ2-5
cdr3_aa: CASSERFRQETQYF

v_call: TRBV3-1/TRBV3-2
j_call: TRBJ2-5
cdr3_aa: CASSRGTSIKTQYF

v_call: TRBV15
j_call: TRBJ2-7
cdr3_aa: CATGQGAYEQYF

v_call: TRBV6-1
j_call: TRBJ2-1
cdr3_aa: CASSDVGLSSYNEQFF

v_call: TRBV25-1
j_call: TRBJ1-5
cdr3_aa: CASSDPGSNQPQHF

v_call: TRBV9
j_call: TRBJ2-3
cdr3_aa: CASSVQEATDTQYF

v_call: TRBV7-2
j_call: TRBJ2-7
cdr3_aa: CASSPNLIGGEQYF

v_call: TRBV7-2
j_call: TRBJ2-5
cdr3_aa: CASSLITGGQETQYF

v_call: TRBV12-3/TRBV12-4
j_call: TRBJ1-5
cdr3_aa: CASSWDTNQPQHF

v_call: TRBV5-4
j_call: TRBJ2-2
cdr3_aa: CASSSEVASSGELFF

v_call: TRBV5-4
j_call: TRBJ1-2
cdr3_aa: CASSVGFGGREDGYTF